This T cell receptor beta chain comes out of a study of neurological immune-mediated disorders. V gave up 6 bases and J gave up 2 bases, with 14 bases separating them. The CDR3 has 15 amino acids. Germline V gene sequence: CDR1 MNHEY, CDR2 SVGEGT. Template-switch 5'RACE cDNA synthesis added a 10-nucleotide unique molecular identifier. TCRdb itself ran the 5' RACE reads through MiXCR, one entry per CDR3 protein. The data show about 92,000 distinct CDR3 sequences, with under 4.5% seen just once and around 2.7% held by the top ten. Findings and limits, study-wide: The most TCR clonal expansion was seen in HTLV-1-associated myelopathy, and the least was seen in multiple sclerosis, which fell below healthy controls.

This clonotype was recorded at least ten times. Antigen unknown. The chain joins TRBV6-2 or TRBV6-3 to TRBJ1-5, with a tentative D call TRBD1 (5 bases). The sequence came from a woman aged 45-65 years with multiple sclerosis. Sequenced: PBMCs. The CDR3 sequence is CASRAGDAGNQPQHF. The CDR3 DNA sequence: TGTGCCAGCAGGGCCGGGGACGCCGGCAATCAGCCCCAGCATTTT.